This TCR beta chain originates from a study of blood T cell repertoires in COVID-19. Study-wide context: There were acute and convalescent COVID-19 samples, and they came from the United States, Italy and Spain. PBMCs, B-cell-depleted T cells, or T cells provided the cDNA or gDNA that made up the material.

Per the study methods: Amplification with reference gene primers provided the estimates of nucleated cell counts. TCRdb's table, derived via immunoSEQ multiplex PCR, lists solely in-frame clones and lacks some. The V and J calls and the clone size are those of that table, but D and trimming were determined from the DNA. The profile shows more than 300,000 clones, 85% to 90% of them singletons. Seattle enrolled patients during active infection and tracked them longitudinally. The V segment lost 6 bases and the J segment 8 bases; nucleotides outside the gene matches: 3. This CDR3 has 13 residues. In germline, CDR1 is SNHLY, CDR2 FYNNEI.

The specimen was peripheral blood. The receptor was isolated from a woman aged 40 to 50 with COVID-19, enrolled during active disease. V gene TRBV2 combines with J gene TRBJ1-4, with TRBD1 matching over 10 bases. In nucleotides, the CDR3 is TGTGCCAGCAGGGACAGGGGGAAAGAAAAACTGTTTTTT. Protein sequence: CASRDRGKEKLFF.